The rows below give T cell receptor beta chains drawn from one sample of a study of T-cell reconstitution after alpha-beta-depleted transplantation in children. TCRdb re-derived calls from the PCR reads in MiXCR, one entry per CDR3 protein. This table has around 440,000 distinct CDR3 sequences, around 15% appearing once. Sequencing used PBMCs, mostly from graft donor cells, obtained 360 days after TCRalphabeta/CD19-depleted stem cell transplant. All receptors come from a boy under three years old who had a stem cell transplant for Wiskott-Aldrich syndrome, so the T cells may come from the graft donor. Each CDR3 is given with its conserved first and last residue. The D gene is left open where the match is weak. The size entry is marked missing in some rows and otherwise reads once, few, many or a size class.

size	J	V	D	DNA	CDR3
-	TRBJ1-2	TRBV6-5	-	TGTGCCAGCAGTTACCACCTCAACTATGGCTACACCTTC	CASSYHLNYGYTF
-	TRBJ2-7	TRBV27	TRBD2	TGTGCCAGCAGTTTGGATCTAGCGGGAAGATACGAGCAGTACTTC	CASSLDLAGRYEQYF
-	TRBJ2-7	TRBV21-1	-	TGTGCCAGCAGCAAAGGGGCTAGCTCCTACGAGCAGTACTTC	CASSKGASSYEQYF
few	TRBJ2-1	TRBV7-2	TRBD2	TGTGCCAGCAGCTTCCGAGCGGGAGGCCTCTCCTACAATGAGCAGTTCTTC	CASSFRAGGLSYNEQFF
-	TRBJ1-2	TRBV20-1	TRBD1	TGCAGTGCTAGACCTGGACAGGGGGATGGCTACACCTTC	CSARPGQGDGYTF
-	TRBJ2-7	TRBV7-7	-	TGTGCCAGCAGCCGGGCGGCAACCTACGAGCAGTACTTC	CASSRAATYEQYF
few	TRBJ2-7	TRBV7-2	-	TGTGCCAGCAGCTTAGTTGATAGGTGGGACACAGCCTACGAGCAGTACTTC	CASSLVDRWDTAYEQYF
many	TRBJ2-1	TRBV5-1	-	TGCGCCAGCAGCTTGTCCACGGGAATTAACTACAATGAGCAGTTCTTC	CASSLSTGINYNEQFF
-	TRBJ2-7	TRBV4-1	-	TGCGCCAGCAGCCCTCAAACAGGTGACTCGGGCGACGAGCAGTACTTC	CASSPQTGDSGDEQYF
few	TRBJ1-2	TRBV25-1	-	TGTGCCAGCAGTGATGGTACCTTCTGGGGCTACACCTTC	CASSDGTFWGYTF
-	TRBJ2-7	TRBV29-1	-	TGCAGCGTTATCCCCTTCAGGGTCCCCTACGAGCAGTACTTC	CSVIPFRVPYEQYF
many	TRBJ2-3	TRBV5-1	-	TGCGCCAGCAGCTTGAGTCCCTCCGGGGATACGCAGTATTTT	CASSLSPSGDTQYF
few	TRBJ2-7	TRBV18	-	TGTGCCAGCTCACCCTCCTTTCAATACGAGCAGTACTTC	CASSPSFQYEQYF
few	TRBJ2-3	TRBV24-1	TRBD1	TGTGCCACCAGTGACTTCGGGACAGACCCCTCTCTTCGCACAGATACGCAGTATTTT	CATSDFGTDPSLRTDTQYF
few	TRBJ1-2	TRBV18	TRBD1	TGTGCCAGCTCACTTAGGGGGCGCGTCGATGGCTACACCTTC	CASSLRGRVDGYTF
many	TRBJ2-7	TRBV7-2	-	TGTGCCAGCAGCTTAAGTTCCTACTCCTACGAGCAGTACTTC	CASSLSSYSYEQYF
-	TRBJ1-5	TRBV12-3/TRBV12-4	-	TGTGCCAGCAGTTTAGCGGCAGGAGCCCAGCATTTT	CASSLAAGAQHF
few	TRBJ2-1	TRBV5-5	TRBD2	TGTGCCAGCAGCTTGGGACTAGCGGGACCCTGGATGGATGAGCAGTTCTTC	CASSLGLAGPWMDEQFF
-	TRBJ2-5	TRBV7-9	-	TGTGCCAGCAGCTTTTCAACAGAAGAGACCCAGTACTTC	CASSFSTEETQYF
-	TRBJ2-3	TRBV11-2	-	TGTGCCAGCAGCTTAGGGTCGGGCGGAAGCACAGATACGCAGTATTTT	CASSLGSGGSTDTQYF
few	TRBJ2-1	TRBV18	TRBD2	TGTGCCAGCTCAACTTTAGCGGGAGCGGTCAATGAGCAGTTCTTC	CASSTLAGAVNEQFF
few	TRBJ2-7	TRBV20-1	TRBD2	TGCAGTGCTAGAGATACCGGGACTAGCTACGAGCAGTACTTC	CSARDTGTSYEQYF
-	TRBJ2-7	TRBV7-2	TRBD2	TGTGCCAGCAGCTTTCGCCTTAGCGGGAAGGTGCAGTACTTC	CASSFRLSGKVQYF
few	TRBJ2-7	TRBV15	TRBD2	TGTGCCACCAGCATAGAAGGGAGTAGCGGGATAGGTGAGCAGTACTTC	CATSIEGSSGIGEQYF
few	TRBJ2-2	TRBV21-1	-	TGTGCCAGCAGCAAAGGGGGCCGAGAGAACACCGGGGAGCTGTTTTTT	CASSKGGRENTGELFF
-	TRBJ2-7	TRBV11-2	TRBD1	TGTGCCAGCAGCTCGAGGGACAGGACTGAGAGGGAGCAGTACTTC	CASSSRDRTEREQYF
-	TRBJ2-6	TRBV10-3	TRBD1	TGTGCCATCAGTGCTCAGGGGGCGGCCAACGTCCTGACTTTC	CAISAQGAANVLTF
-	TRBJ2-2	TRBV15	-	TGTGCCACCAGCAGTAGCTTGAACACCGGGGAGCTGTTTTTT	CATSSSLNTGELFF
many	TRBJ2-2	TRBV3-1	TRBD1	TGTGCCAGCAGCCTGACAGGGGTTAACACCGGGGAGCTGTTTTTT	CASSLTGVNTGELFF
-	TRBJ1-2	TRBV20-1	TRBD1	TGCAGTGCTAGAGACGTAACAGGGGGCTACTATGGCTACACCTTC	CSARDVTGGYYGYTF
-	TRBJ2-5	TRBV5-6	TRBD2	TGTGCCAGCAGCTTGTGGGGAGGGATCCAAGAGACCCAGTACTTC	CASSLWGGIQETQYF
-	TRBJ2-5	TRBV18	TRBD1	TGTGCCAGCTCACCAAGGACAGGGGCAGAGGAGACCCAGTACTTC	CASSPRTGAEETQYF